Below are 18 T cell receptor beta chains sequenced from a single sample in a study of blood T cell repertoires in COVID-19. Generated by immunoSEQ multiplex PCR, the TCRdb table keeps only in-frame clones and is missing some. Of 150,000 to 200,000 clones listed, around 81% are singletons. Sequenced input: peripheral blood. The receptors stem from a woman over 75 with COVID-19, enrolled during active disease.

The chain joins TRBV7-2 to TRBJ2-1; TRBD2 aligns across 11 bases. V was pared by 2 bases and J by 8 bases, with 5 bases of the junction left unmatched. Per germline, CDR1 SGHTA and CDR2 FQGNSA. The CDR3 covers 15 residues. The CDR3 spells CASSLYLAGGYEQFF. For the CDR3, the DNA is TGTGCCAGCAGCTTATACCTAGCGGGAGGCTATGAGCAGTTCTTC.

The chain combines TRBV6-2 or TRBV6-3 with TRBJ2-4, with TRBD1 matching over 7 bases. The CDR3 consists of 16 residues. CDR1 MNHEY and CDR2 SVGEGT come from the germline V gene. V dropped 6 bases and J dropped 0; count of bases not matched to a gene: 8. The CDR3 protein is CASSLRDRQAKNIQYF. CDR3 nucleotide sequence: TGTGCCAGCAGCCTACGGGACAGACAAGCCAAAAACATTCAGTACTTC.

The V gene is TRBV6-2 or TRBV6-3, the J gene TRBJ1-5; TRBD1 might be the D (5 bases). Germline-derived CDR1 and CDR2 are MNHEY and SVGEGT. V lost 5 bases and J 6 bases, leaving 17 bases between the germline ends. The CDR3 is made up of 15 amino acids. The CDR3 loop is CASSRWDYRRQPQHF. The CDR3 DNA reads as TGTGCCAGCAGTCGTTGGGACTACAGGCGTCAGCCCCAGCATTTT.

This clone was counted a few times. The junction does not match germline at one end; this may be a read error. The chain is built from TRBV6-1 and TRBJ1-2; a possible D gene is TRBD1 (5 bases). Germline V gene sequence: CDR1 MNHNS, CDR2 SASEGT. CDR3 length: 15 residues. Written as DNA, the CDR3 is TGTGCCAGCAGCGAAGACACCGGCAGGGCCTATGGCTACACCTTC. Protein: CASSEDTGRAYGYTF.

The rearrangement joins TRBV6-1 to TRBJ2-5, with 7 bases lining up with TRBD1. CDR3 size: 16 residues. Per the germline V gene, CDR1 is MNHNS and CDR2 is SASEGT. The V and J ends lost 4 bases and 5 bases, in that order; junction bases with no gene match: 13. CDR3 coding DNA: TGTGCCAGCAGTGGCTTGGAGACAGGGTGGGACGAGACCCAGTACTTC. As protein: CASSGLETGWDETQYF.

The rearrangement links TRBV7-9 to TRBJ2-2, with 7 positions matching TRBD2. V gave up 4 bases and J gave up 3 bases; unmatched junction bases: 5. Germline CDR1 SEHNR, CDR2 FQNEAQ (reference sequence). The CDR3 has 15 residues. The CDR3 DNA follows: TGTGCCAGCAGCTATGGACTAGGGGACACCGGGGAGCTGTTTTTT. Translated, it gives CASSYGLGDTGELFF.

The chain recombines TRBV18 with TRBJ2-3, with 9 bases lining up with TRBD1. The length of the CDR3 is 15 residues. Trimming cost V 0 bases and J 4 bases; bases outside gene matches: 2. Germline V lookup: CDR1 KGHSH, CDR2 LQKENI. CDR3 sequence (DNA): TGTGCCAGCTCACCACCGGGACAGGGATCAGATACGCAGTATTTT. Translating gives CASSPPGQGSDTQYF.

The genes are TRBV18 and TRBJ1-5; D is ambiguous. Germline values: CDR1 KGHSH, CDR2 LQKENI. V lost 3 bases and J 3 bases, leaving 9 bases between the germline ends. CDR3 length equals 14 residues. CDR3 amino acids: CASSPGGINQPQHF. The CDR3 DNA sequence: TGTGCCAGCTCACCGGGAGGGATCAATCAGCCCCAGCATTTT.

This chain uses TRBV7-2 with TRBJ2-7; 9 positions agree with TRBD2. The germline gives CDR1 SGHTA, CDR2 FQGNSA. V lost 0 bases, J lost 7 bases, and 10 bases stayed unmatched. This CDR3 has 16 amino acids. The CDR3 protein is CASSLAGGSGSREQYF. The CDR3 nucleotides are TGTGCCAGCAGCTTAGCCGGTGGTAGCGGGAGCCGTGAGCAGTACTTC.

The CDR3 spells CASSYLDSFNEKLFF. The CDR3 DNA reads TGTGCCAGCAGTTACCTTGACAGCTTTAATGAAAAACTGTTTTTT. J is TRBJ1-4 and V is TRBV6-6; D might be TRBD1 (5 bases). This CDR3 is built from 15 residues. Germline V gives CDR1 MNHNY, CDR2 SVGAGI (reference sequence). Trimming removed 2 bases from V and 4 bases from J, with 11 bases in between.

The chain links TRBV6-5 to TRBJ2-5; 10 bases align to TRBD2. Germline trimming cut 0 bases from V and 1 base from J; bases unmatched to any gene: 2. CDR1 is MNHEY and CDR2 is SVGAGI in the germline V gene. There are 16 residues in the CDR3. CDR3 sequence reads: CASSYSGLAAQETQYF. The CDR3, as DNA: TGTGCCAGCAGTTACTCAGGACTAGCGGCCCAAGAGACCCAGTACTTC.

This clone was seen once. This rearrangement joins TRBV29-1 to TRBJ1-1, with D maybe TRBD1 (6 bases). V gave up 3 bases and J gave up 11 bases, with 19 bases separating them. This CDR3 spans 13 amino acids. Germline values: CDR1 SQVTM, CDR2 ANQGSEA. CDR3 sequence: CSVEAGGTRAAFF. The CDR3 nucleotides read TGCAGCGTTGAGGCGGGTGGGACACGAGCCGCTTTCTTT.

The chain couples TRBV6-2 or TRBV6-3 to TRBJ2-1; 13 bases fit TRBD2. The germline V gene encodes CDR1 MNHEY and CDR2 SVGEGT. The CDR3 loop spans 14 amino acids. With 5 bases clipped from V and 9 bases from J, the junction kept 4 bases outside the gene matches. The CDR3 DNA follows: TGTGCCAGCAGTGGACTAGCGGGAGTGTTTGAGCAGTTCTTC. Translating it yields CASSGLAGVFEQFF.

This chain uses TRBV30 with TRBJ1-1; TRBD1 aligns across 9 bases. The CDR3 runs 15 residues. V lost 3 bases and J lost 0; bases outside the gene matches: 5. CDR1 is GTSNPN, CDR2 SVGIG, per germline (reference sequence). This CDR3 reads CAWRYRGRMNTEAFF. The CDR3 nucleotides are TGTGCCTGGAGGTACAGGGGGCGGATGAACACTGAAGCTTTCTTT.

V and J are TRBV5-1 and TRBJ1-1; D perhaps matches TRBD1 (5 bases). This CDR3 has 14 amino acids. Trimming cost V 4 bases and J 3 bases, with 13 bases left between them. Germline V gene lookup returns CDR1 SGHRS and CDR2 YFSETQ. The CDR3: CASSLGRGYTEAFF. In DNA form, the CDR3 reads TGCGCCAGCAGCCTGGGACGAGGATACACTGAAGCTTTCTTT.

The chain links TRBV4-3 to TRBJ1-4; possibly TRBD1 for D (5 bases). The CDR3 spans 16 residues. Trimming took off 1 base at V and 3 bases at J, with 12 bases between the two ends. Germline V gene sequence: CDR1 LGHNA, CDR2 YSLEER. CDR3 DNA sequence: TGCGCCAGCAGCCAAGGTTACAGGATCCCTAATGAAAAACTGTTTTTT. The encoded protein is CASSQGYRIPNEKLFF.

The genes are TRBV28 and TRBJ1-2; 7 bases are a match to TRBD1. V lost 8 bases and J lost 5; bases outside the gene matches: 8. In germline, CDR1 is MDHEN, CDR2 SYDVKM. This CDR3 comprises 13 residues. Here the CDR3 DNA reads TGTGCCAGCGAAGGGGACAGACATTATGGCTACACCTTC. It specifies CASEGDRHYGYTF.

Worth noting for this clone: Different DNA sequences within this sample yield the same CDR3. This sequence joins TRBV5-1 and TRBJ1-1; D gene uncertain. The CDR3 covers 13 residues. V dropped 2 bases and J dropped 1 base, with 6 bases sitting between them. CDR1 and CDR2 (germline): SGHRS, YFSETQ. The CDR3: CASSLRGNTEAFF. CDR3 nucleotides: TGCGCCAGCAGCTTACGAGGGAACACTGAAGCTTTCTTT.